The present TCR beta chain was sequenced within a study of blood T cell repertoires in COVID-19. Sequencing used immunoSEQ multiplex PCR; TCRdb keeps in-frame clones, though not all of them. Here the sample spans 200,000 to 250,000 clones, approximately 90% being singletons. The CDR3 has 12 amino acids. The germline CDR1 and CDR2 sequences are ENHRY and SYGVKD. V lost 5 bases and J 9 bases, leaving 11 bases between the germline ends. The sequence was obtained from a young man who had recovered from COVID-19. Sequencing used PBMCs or T cells enriched from blood (not recorded which). This chain joins TRBV10-3 and TRBJ2-1; D remains unclear. The CDR3 nucleotides read TGTGCCATCAGTCCCACGGAGACTGAGCAGTTCTTC. Its translation is CAISPTETEQFF.